This T cell receptor (beta chain) was obtained from a study of cytomegalovirus exposure and HLA in healthy donors (dated by TCRdb to between 2016 and 2019). Background for the entire study: An earlier analysis of more than 550 of the donors reported approximately 300 Gb of sequence data and 95 million to 120 million unique TCR beta sequences obtained from around 180 million T cells. A later genetic analysis took genome-wide SNP genotypes for 398 of the 666 donors and used that subset as a discovery cohort. Of the 350 to 450 genotyped donors, about 80% fell in the genetic ancestry cluster associated with self-reported Caucasian donors. Along with the roughly 670-subject first cohort, a separate validation cohort of 120 different subjects was used. HLA typing covered class I and class II loci at four-digit resolution. Typing coverage varied by locus: 629-630 donors for A, B, C, DRB1 and DQB1; roughly 500 for DQA1; 600 to 610 for DPA1; more than 450 for DPB1. To study patterns of TCR occurrence, a later analysis re-analyzed previously published TCR beta repertoires from several hundred donors and added high-resolution HLA genotyping. To predict cytomegalovirus infection status, the study combined high-throughput TCR immunosequencing, statistical association of individual TCRs with disease status, and machine learning. Rather than drawing on any new phenotypic data, the later analysis identified candidate immune exposures from TCR beta sequences and the way those sequences occurred across donors. The study used immunosequencing to profile the T cell repertoires of approximately 630 subjects and linked those repertoires to cytomegalovirus serostatus. Because of strong linkage in the cohort, five DR-DQ haplotypes were treated as single units for association and clustering. In an earlier analysis of roughly 580 of the donors, high-throughput TCR beta sequencing was used to judge whether each TCR beta V gene segment behaved as functional or pseudogenic. Every discovery cohort repertoire had been produced on one sequencing platform. Donor age, sex, ethnicity and CMV serostatus were collected together with the repertoire data. Across about 370 genotyped donors of the cohort, an average of about 250,000 unique TCR beta nucleotide sequences per donor were sequenced, and about a sixth of those sequences were non-productive. The study aimed to test whether cataloging public T cell receptors could reveal signatures of past pathogen exposure. Roughly 300 gigabases of sequencing data and around 80 million unique TCR sequences made up an early release that covered some 640 HLA-typed donors. Beyond this particular receptor, the publication reports: In an earlier analysis of under 600 of the donors, most TCR beta V segments were observed in productive rearrangements about 90% or about 30% of the time, broadly matching IMGT annotations. A later analysis found that HLA-associated TCR beta chains were more clonally expanded and had lower generation probabilities than equally common non-associated chains. A further reported finding was that TCR beta sequences accurately predicted the HLA-A and HLA-B alleles for most subjects in the first cohort. In vitro tests confirmed that a few of the cytomegalovirus-associated TCR beta chains recognize cytomegalovirus antigens. A cluster of highly shared sequence variants was judged likely to represent a technical artifact of the sequencing pipeline. The 87-base-pair reads could not distinguish some IMGT-functional V segments, including TRBV6-2 and TRBV6-3, so those segments were excluded. Most TCR sequences were seen in very few donors, while some public TCRs were found in many individuals. A later genetic analysis associated a missense DCLRE1C variant with V-gene and J-gene trimming of TCR beta chains, and an independent cohort replicated the association. Assigning TCR associations to individual alleles was difficult when HLA alleles, especially DR and DQ, strongly co-occurred. According to a later analysis, TCR association rates differed among HLA loci, with DRB1 alleles showing the most associated TCRs and HLA-C alleles showing the fewest. In the study, approximately 150 TCR beta chains were listed as associated with cytomegalovirus. In a later analysis, most CMV-associated TCR beta chains were found to appear HLA-restricted, with HLA associations seemingly driven largely by CMV exposure. Roughly 15 rarely observed V segments, including chromosome 9 orphons, were excluded from the earlier analysis of several hundred of the donors because counts were too low. In a later genetic analysis, fewer N-insertions in productive TCRs were reported among donors in an Asian-associated ancestry cluster than the roughly 670-donor mean. Specific HLA alleles were associated with 15,000 to 20,000 TCR beta sequences at a false discovery rate of 0.05 in a later analysis. Linkage disequilibrium might explain the correlated functional status among segregating V segments, but an unknown experimental factor could not be ruled out. Presence/absence analyses assumed roughly uniform sequencing depth across donors, an assumption that may not hold. Because HLA typing was unavailable for some donors at each locus, only the typed subset was used in association tests. The cohort was sequenced for TCR beta chains only, and without alpha or paired-chain data the features that could be detected were limited. The classifier was reported to diagnose cytomegalovirus status with high specificity and sensitivity in both the original cohort and the validation cohort. The authors suggested that the approach could potentially be generalized to other disease states and immunological phenotypes. The only immune exposure information available for the cohort was CMV serostatus. Several of the top co-occurrence clusters appeared to be linked to parvovirus B19, influenza, CMV and Epstein-Barr virus, according to a later analysis.

By its share of the sample, this clone is medium-sized (0.01 to 0.1%). Its antigen remains undetermined. No much larger clonotype is one base removed from it; base qualities were not supplied. Trimmed from V: 4 bases; trimmed from J: 3 bases; junction bases lacking a gene match: 19. According to the germline V gene (reference sequence), CDR1 reads MNHEY and CDR2 reads SMNVEV. The CDR3 runs 21 amino acids, cysteine and phenylalanine included. The entry retains the CDR3 DNA only, 63 bases that are in frame from base 1. In total, approximately 690 healthy bone marrow donors made up the cohort. At the time of sampling, every cohort member was nominally healthy, though immune exposures that went unrecorded were likely present. The donor was CMV seropositive and was included in the group of 290 or so seropositive cohort members. A peripheral blood sample was collected from each donor, and TCR beta sequencing was performed on peripheral blood mononuclear cells. Genomic DNA was extracted from the blood cell samples with the Qiagen DNeasy Blood Extraction Kit.

The library was built by means of the immunoSEQ multiplex PCR assay. For the multiplex PCR, a mixture combining 60 forward primers for TCR Vbeta segments and 13 reverse primers for TCR Jbeta segments was used. The CDR3 region of rearranged TCR beta genes was amplified from genomic DNA by a multiplex PCR assay. The Illumina HiSeq System was used to sequence the amplified TCR beta libraries as 87-base-pair reads. Concerning the study's data processing: A later analysis counted some 74 million unique TCR beta chains across the roughly 700 repertoires, and some 11 million of these chains were shared by at least two donors. A nearest-neighbor algorithm error-corrected the raw reads and collapsed the reads into unique sequences, merging closely related sequences to remove PCR and sequencing errors. Alignment of CDR3 sequences to IMGT reference sequences was used to assign V, D and J gene segments. Each retained sequence needed at least a six-nucleotide match to both a V gene segment and a J gene segment. Rearrangements were classified as productive when the CDR3 lacked stop codons and remained in frame with V and J, and all other rearrangements were classified as non-productive. Following IMGT convention, CDR3 was defined as the stretch from the second conserved V-encoded cysteine up to the conserved J-encoded phenylalanine. The earlier analysis of 587 of the donors excluded any sequence lacking an unambiguous match to a single V gene segment. In an earlier analysis of more than 500 of the donors, a V segment was called functional when productive rearrangements were above 56.7%, and segregating when the standard deviation between donors exceeded 5%. To diagnose cytomegalovirus status from the catalog of TCR beta chain sequences, a statistical classification framework was built. In a later analysis, V and J genes were assigned by comparing TCR nucleotide sequences against IMGT/GENE-DB human TR gene sequences. The TCRdist pipeline was used in a later analysis to assign CDR3 sequences and most-parsimonious VDJ recombination scenarios. In a later analysis, each TCR beta chain was defined by its CDR3 amino acid sequence together with its V-gene family, and reads without a unique V-gene family were excluded. To address suspected cross-contamination and a sequencing artifact, a later analysis removed a few hundred highly shared, low-generation-probability nucleotide sequences. In a later analysis, a clonal expansion index for each public chain was calculated from normalized within-repertoire ranks of inferred template counts. A later analysis computed generation probabilities with a VDJ recombination model fitted to out-of-frame rearrangements, and checked the results against IGoR. A later analysis scored TCR-TCR, TCR-HLA and TCR-CMV co-occurrence with hypergeometric tests, applying a repertoire-size bias correction to TCR pairs. A later analysis estimated false discovery rates by permuting HLA or CMV assignments 20 times. In a later analysis, co-occurring TCRs were grouped using DBSCAN, and TCRdist sequence similarity was added for clustering within HLA-allele-positive subsets. Repertoires with fewer than 30,000 or more than 120,000 public chains, plus five repertoires with anomalous nucleotide sharing, were excluded from co-occurrence clustering. TCRdb took this table from immuneACCESS and kept in-frame rearrangements with V and J called. Such tables lack part of the clones; where checked against another copy, unresolved V genes explain under half of the gap, and the rest is unexplained. The D gene and trimming were derived from the DNA, and the V and J assignments and clone size from that table. The table for this sample lists around 100,000 clones; 55% to 75% of them were counted only once. The top ten constitute around 9% of the sample.

This sequence was found in a man aged 30 to 39 in good health and CMV-seropositive. Sequencing was performed on PBMCs. The sequence is built from TRBV27 and TRBJ2-2, with 11 bases aligning to TRBD2. The nucleotides are TGTGCCAGCAGTTCTAGTGGGAAGCTAGCGGGAGGATGGCGTTACACCGGGGAGCTGTTTTTT. Translated, this is CASSSSGKLAGGWRYTGELFF.